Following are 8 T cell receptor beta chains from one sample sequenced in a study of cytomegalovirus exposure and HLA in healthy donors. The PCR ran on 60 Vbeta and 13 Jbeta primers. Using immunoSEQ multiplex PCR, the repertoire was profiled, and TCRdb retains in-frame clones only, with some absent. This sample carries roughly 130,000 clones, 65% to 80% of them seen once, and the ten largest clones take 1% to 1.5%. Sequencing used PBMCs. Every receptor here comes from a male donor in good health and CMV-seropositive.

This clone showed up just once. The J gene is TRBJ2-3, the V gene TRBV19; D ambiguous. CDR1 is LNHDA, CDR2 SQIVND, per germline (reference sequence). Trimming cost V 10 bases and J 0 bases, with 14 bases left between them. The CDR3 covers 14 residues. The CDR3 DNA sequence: TGTGCCATAAGACAAACAACTAGCACAGATACGCAGTATTTT. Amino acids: CAIRQTTSTDTQYF.

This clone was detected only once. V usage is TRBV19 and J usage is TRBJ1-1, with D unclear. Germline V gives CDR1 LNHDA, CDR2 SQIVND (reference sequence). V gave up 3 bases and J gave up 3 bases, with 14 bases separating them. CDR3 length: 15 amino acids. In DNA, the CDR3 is TGTGCCAGTAGTATGATTACTATGCGGGACACTGAAGCTTTCTTT. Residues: CASSMITMRDTEAFF.

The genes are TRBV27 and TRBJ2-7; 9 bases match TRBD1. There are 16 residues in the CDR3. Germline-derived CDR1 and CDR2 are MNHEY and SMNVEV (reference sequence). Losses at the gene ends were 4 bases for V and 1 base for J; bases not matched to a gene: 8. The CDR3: CASSSQGAPGSYEQYF. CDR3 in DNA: TGTGCCAGCAGTTCACAGGGGGCCCCGGGTTCCTACGAGCAGTACTTC.

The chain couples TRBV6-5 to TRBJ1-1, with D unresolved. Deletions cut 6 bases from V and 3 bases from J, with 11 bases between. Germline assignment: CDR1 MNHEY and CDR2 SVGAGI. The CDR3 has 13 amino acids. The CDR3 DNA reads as TGTGCCAGCAGACGAGGTTGGGACACTGAAGCTTTCTTT. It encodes CASRRGWDTEAFF.

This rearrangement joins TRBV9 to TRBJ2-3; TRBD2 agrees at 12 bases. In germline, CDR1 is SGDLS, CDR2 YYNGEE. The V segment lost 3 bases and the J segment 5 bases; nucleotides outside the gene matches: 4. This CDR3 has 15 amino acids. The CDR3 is CASSASGGAIDTQYF. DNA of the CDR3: TGTGCCAGCAGCGCTAGCGGGGGGGCGATAGATACGCAGTATTTT. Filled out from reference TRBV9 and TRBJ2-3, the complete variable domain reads DSGVTQTPKHLITATGQRVTLRCSPRSGDLSVYWYQQSLDQGLQFLIQYYNGEERAKGNILERFSAQQFPDLHSELNLSSLELGDSALYFCASSASGGAIDTQYFGPGTRLTVL.

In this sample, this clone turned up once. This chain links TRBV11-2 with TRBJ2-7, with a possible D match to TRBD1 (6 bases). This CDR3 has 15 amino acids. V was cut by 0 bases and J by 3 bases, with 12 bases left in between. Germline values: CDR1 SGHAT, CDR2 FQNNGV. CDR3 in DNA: TGTGCCAGCAGCTTAGATCTAGGGACAAACTACGAGCAGTACTTC. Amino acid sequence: CASSLDLGTNYEQYF.

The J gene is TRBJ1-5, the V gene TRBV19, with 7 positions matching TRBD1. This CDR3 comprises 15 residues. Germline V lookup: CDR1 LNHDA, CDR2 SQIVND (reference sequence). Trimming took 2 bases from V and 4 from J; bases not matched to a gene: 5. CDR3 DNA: TGTGCCAGTAGTATAAGGGACAGCCCAAATCAGCCCCAGCATTTT. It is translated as CASSIRDSPNQPQHF.

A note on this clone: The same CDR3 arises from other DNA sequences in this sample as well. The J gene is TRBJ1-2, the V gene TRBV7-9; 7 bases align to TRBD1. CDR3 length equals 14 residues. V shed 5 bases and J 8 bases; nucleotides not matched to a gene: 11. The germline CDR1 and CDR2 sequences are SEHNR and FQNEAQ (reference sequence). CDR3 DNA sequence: TGTGCCAGCAGCGGACCGGACAGGACAGGCGGCTACACCTTC. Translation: CASSGPDRTGGYTF.